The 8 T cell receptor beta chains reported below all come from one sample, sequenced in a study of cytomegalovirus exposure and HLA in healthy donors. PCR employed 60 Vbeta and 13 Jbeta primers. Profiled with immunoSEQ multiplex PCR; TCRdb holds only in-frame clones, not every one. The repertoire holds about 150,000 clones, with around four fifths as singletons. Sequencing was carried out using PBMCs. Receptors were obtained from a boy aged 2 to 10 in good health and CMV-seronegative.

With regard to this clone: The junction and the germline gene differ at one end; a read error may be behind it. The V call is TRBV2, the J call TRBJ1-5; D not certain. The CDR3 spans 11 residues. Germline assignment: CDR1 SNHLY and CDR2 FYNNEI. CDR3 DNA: TGTGCCAGCAGTATCGATCAGGCCCAGCATTTT. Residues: CASSIDQAQHF.

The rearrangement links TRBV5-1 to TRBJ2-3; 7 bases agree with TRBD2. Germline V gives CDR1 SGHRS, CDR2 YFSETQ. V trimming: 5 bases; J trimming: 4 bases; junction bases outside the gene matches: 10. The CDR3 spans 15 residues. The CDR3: CASSYLRESPDTQYF. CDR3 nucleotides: TGCGCCAGCAGTTATCTGCGGGAGTCCCCAGATACGCAGTATTTT.

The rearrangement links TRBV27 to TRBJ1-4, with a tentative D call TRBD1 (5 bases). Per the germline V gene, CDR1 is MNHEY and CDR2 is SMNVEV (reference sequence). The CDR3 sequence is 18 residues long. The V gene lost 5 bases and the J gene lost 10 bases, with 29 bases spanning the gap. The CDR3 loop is CASSAPQPHSGFGAKLFF. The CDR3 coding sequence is TGTGCCAGCAGTGCACCTCAACCACATTCAGGGTTCGGCGCAAAACTGTTTTTT.

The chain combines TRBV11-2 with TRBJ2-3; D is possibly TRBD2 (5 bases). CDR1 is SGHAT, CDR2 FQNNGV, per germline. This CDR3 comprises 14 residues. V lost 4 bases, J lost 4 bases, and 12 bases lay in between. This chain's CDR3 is CASSSLLDADTQYF. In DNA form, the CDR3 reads TGTGCCAGCAGCTCATTACTAGACGCAGATACGCAGTATTTT.

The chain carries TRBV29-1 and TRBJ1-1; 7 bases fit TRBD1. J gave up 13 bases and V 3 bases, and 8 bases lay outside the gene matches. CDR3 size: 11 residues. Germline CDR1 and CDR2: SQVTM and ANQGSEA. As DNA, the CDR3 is TGCAGCGTTGAGGAGACAGGGTCGGGTTTCTTT. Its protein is CSVEETGSGFF.

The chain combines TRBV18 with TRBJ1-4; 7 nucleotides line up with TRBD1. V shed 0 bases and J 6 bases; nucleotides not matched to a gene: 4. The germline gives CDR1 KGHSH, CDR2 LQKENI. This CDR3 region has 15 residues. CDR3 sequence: CASSPPGTADEKLFF. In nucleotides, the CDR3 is TGTGCCAGCTCACCACCCGGGACAGCAGATGAAAAACTGTTTTTT.

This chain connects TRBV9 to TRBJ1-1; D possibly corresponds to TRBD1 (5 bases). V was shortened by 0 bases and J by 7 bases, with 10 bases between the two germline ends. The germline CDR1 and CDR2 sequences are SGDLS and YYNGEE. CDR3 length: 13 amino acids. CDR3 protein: CASSVAGLGEAFF. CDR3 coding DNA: TGTGCCAGCAGCGTAGCAGGGCTAGGTGAAGCTTTCTTT.

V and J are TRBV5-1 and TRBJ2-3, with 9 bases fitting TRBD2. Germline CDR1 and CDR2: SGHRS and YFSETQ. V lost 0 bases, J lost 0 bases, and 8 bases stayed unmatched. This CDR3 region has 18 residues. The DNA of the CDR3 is TGCGCCAGCAGCTTGGCCTTATTTACTAGCGGGAGCACAGATACGCAGTATTTT. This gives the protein CASSLALFTSGSTDTQYF.